This TCR beta chain was identified in a study of early T cells in non-severe SARS-CoV-2 infection. Study at large: With bulk RNA from unsorted whole blood as input, sequencing yielded unpaired chains. Study-wide points: In VDJdb matching, anti-spike CD8 responses were favored while private and CD4 specificities went missing.

This clonotype was counted at least ten times. What it recognizes is unknown. Germline V gene sequence: CDR1 DFQATT, CDR2 SNEGSKA (reference sequence). The V and J ends lost 4 bases and 6 bases respectively, with 16 bases between them. CDR3 size: 14 residues. Individual cDNA molecules each received unique molecular identifiers attached to them. TCRdb independently ran MiXCR on the 5' RACE reads; one entry per CDR3 protein. The data show approximately 69,000 distinct CDR3 sequences, with roughly an eighth seen just once and approximately 4% held by the top ten. This sequence joins TRBV20-1 and TRBJ1-5; D remains ambiguous. The sequencing sample was made of whole blood. This TCR derives from an adult who was a healthcare worker with PCR-confirmed SARS-CoV-2 infection or an uninfected control (not recorded which). The CDR3 reads CSAIEVGISQPQHF. CDR3 nucleotide sequence: TGCAGTGCTATAGAAGTCGGAATAAGTCAGCCCCAGCATTTT.